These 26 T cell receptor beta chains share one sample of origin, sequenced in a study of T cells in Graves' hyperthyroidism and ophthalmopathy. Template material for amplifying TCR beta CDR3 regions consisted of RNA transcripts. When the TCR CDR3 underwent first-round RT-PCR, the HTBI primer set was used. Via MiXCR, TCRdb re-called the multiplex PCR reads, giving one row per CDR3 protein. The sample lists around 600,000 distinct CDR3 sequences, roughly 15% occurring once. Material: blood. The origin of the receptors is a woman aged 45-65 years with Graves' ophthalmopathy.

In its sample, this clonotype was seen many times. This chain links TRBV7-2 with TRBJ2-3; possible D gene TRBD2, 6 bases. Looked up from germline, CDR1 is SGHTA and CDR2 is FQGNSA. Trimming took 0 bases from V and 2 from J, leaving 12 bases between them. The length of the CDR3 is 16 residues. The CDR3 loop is CASSLASGLPTDTQYF. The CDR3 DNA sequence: TGTGCCAGCAGCTTAGCTAGCGGATTACCCACAGATACGCAGTATTTT.

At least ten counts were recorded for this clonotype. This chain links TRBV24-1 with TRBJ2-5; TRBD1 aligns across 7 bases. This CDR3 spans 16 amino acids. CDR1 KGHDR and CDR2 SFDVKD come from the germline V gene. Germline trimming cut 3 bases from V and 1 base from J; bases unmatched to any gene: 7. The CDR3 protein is CATSDRQKGAQETQYF. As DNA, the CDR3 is TGTGCCACCAGTGATAGACAGAAGGGGGCCCAAGAGACCCAGTACTTC.

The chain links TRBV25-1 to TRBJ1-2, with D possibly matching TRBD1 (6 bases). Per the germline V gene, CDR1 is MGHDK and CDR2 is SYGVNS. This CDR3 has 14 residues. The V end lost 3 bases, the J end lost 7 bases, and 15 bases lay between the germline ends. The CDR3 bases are TGTGCCAGCAGTGAGGAGGGGGTCGTGTTTGGCTACACCTTC. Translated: CASSEEGVVFGYTF.

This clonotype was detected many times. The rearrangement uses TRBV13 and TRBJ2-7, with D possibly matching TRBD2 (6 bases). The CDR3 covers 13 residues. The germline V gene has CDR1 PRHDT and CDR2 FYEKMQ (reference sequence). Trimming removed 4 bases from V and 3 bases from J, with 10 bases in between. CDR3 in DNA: TGTGCCAGCAGCTCCTGGACTAACTACGAGCAGTACTTC. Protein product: CASSSWTNYEQYF.

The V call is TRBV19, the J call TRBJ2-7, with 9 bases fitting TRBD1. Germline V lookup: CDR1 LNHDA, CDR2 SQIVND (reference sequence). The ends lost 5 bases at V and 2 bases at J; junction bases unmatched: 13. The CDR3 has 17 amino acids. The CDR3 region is CASSATADRGFPYEQYF. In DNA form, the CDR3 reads TGTGCCAGTAGTGCGACGGCGGACAGGGGTTTTCCCTACGAGCAGTACTTC.

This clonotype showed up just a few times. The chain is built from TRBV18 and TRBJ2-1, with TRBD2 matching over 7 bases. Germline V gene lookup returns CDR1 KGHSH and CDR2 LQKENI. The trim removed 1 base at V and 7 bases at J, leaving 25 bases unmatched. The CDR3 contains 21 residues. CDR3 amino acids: CASSPLFLTAVQTGGFNEQFF. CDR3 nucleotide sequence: TGTGCCAGCTCACCACTCTTTTTAACGGCCGTCCAGACGGGAGGTTTTAATGAGCAGTTCTTC.

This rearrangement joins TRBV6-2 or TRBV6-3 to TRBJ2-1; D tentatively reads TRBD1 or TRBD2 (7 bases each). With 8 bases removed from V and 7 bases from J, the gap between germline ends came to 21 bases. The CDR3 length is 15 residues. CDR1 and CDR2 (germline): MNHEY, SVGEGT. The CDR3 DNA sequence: TGTGCCAGCGAGGAGCCTGGCGGGGGACAGAATGAGCAGTTCTTC. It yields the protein CASEEPGGGQNEQFF.

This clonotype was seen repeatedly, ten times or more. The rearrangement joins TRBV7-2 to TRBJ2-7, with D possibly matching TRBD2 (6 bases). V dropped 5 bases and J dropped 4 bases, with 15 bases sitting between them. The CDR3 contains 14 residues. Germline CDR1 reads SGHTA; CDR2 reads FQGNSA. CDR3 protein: CASSPGTYHYEQYF. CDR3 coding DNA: TGTGCCAGCAGCCCTGGGACTTACCATTACGAGCAGTACTTC.

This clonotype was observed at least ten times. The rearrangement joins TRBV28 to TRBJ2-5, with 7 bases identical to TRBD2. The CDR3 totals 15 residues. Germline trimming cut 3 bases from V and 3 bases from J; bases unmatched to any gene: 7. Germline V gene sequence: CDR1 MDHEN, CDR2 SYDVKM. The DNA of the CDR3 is TGTGCCAGCAGTTTTGTGGCTGCGGGAGAAGAGACCCAGTACTTC. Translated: CASSFVAAGEETQYF. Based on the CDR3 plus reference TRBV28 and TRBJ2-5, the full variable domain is DVKVTQSSRYLVKRTGEKVFLECVQDMDHENMFWYRQDPGLGLRLIYFSYDVKMKEKGDIPEGYSVSREKKERFSLILESASTNQTSMYLCASSFVAAGEETQYFGPGTRLLVL.

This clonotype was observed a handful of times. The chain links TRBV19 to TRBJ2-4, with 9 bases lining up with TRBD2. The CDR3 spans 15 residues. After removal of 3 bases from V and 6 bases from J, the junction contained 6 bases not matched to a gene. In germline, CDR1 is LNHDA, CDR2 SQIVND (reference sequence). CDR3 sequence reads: CASSIVAGAGNIQYF. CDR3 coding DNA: TGTGCCAGTAGTATTGTAGCGGGAGCGGGAAACATTCAGTACTTC.

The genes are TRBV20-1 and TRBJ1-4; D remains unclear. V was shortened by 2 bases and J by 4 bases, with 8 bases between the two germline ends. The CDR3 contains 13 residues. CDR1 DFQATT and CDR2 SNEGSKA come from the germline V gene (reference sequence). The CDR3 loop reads CSARWQSNEKLFF. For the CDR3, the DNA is TGCAGTGCTAGATGGCAGAGTAATGAAAAACTGTTTTTT.

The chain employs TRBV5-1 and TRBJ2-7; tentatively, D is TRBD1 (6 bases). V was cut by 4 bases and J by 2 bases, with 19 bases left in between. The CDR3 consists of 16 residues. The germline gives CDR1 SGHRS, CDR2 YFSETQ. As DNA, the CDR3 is TGCGCCAGCAGCGGGCGGACCGGGACATGGCCCTACGAGCAGTACTTC. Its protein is CASSGRTGTWPYEQYF.

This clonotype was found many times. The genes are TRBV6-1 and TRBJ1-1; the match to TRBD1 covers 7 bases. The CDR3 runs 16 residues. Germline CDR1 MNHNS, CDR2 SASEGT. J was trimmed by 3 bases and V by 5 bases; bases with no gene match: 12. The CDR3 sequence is CASSLGTQGWDTEAFF. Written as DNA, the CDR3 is TGTGCCAGCAGTTTGGGGACACAGGGGTGGGACACTGAAGCTTTCTTT.

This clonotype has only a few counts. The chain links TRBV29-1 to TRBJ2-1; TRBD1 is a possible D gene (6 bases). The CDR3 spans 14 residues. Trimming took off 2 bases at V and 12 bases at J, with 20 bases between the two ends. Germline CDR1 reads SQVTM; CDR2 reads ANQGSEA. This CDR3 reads CSVETGRGVGGQFF. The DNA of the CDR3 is TGCAGCGTTGAAACAGGGCGTGGGGTGGGTGGGCAGTTCTTC.

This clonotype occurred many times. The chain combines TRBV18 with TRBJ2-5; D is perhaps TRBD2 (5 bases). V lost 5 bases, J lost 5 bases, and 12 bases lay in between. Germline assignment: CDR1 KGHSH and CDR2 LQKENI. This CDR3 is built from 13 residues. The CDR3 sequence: CASSTTSWETQYF. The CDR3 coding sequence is TGTGCCAGCTCAACTACTAGTTGGGAGACCCAGTACTTC.

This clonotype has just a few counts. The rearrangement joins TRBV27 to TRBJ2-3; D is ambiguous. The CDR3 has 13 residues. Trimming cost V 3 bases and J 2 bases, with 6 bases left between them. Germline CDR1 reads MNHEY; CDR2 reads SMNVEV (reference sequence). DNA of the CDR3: TGTGCCAGCAGTTTCATAAACACAGATACGCAGTATTTT. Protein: CASSFINTDTQYF.

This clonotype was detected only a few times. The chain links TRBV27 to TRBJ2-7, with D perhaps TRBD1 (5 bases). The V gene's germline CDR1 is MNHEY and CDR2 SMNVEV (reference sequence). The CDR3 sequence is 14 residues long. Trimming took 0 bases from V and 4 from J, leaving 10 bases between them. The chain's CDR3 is CASSLSWGLYEQYF. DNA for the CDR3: TGTGCCAGCAGTTTATCGTGGGGCTTATACGAGCAGTACTTC.

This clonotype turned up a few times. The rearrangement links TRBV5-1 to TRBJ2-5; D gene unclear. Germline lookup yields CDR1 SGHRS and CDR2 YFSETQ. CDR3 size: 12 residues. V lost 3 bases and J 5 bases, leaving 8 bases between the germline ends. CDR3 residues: CASSSDWETQYF. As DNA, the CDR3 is TGCGCCAGCAGCTCGGATTGGGAGACCCAGTACTTC.

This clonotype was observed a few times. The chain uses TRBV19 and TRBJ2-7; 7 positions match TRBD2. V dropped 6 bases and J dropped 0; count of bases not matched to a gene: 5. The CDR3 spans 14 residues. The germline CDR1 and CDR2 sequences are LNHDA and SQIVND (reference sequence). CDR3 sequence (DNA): TGTGCCAGTAGGTTGGGAGGGCCCTCCTACGAGCAGTACTTC. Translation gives CASRLGGPSYEQYF.

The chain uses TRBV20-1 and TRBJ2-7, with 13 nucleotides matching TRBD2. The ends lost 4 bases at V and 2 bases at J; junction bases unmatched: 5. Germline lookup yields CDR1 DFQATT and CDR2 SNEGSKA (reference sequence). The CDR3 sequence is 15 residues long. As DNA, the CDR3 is TGCAGTGCTACTACTAGCGGGAGGGCTCCCTACGAGCAGTACTTC. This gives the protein CSATTSGRAPYEQYF.

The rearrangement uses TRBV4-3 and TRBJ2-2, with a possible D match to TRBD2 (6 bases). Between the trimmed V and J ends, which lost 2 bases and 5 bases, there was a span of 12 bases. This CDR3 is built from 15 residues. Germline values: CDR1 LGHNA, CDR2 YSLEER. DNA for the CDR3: TGCGCCAGCAGCCAAAAGGGCGGGATAACCGGGGAGCTGTTTTTT. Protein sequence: CASSQKGGITGELFF.

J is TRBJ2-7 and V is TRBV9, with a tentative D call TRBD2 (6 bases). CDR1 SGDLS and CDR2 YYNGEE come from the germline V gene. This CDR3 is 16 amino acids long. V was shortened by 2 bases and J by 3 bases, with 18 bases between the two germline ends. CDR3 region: CASSVGGTGAGYEQYF. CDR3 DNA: TGTGCCAGCAGCGTGGGGGGTACGGGAGCCGGCTACGAGCAGTACTTC.

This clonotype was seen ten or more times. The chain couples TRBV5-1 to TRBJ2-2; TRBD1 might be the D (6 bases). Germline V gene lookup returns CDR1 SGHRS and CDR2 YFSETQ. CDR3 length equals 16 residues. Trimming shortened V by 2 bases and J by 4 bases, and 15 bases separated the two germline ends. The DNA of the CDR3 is TGCGCCAGCAGCTTCGGGCAGGGGTCTGGCACCGGGGAGCTGTTTTTT. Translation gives CASSFGQGSGTGELFF.

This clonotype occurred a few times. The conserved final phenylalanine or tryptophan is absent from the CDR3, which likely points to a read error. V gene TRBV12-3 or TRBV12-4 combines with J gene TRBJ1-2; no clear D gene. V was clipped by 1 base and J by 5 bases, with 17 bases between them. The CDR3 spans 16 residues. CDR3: CASSLVSDGARYGYTL. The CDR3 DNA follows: TGTGCCAGCAGTTTAGTTTCGGACGGCGCTCGGTATGGCTACACCCTC.

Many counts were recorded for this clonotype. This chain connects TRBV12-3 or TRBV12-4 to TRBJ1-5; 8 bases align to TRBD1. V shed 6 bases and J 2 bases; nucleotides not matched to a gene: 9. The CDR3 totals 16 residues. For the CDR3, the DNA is TGTGCCAGCAGCCGAACGACGGGACAGGGCAATCAGCCCCAGCATTTT. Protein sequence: CASSRTTGQGNQPQHF.

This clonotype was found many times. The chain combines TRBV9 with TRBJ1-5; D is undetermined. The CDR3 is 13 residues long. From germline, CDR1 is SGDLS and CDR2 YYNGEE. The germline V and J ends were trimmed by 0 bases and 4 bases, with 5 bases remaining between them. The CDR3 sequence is CASSVDTNQPQHF. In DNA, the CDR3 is TGTGCCAGCAGCGTAGACACAAATCAGCCCCAGCATTTT.